This T cell receptor beta chain was recovered during a study of blood T cells in healthy people across ages. Study conclusions and caveats: Donor CMV status was unknown, possibly confounding expanded clonotype changes. The recorded TCR beta diversity per million T cells decreased in a roughly linear manner with age.

With regard to this clonotype: Its specificity is unknown.

Donors were systemically healthy Caucasian individuals from Russia aged about 6 to 95 years. The trim removed 3 bases at V and 5 bases at J, leaving 4 bases unmatched. The germline CDR1 and CDR2 sequences are ENHRY and SYGVKD. The CDR3 loop spans 15 amino acids. A second about 6 to 11 cycle PCR used barcoded and J-beta primers. TCRdb itself ran the 5' RACE reads through MiXCR, one entry per CDR3 protein. The sample has about 1.4 million distinct CDR3 sequences, roughly 59% seen once. The genes are TRBV10-3 and TRBJ2-3; 11 positions match TRBD2. Sequencing was done on a sample of blood. The TCR comes from a man aged 18 to 30 in good health. CDR3 amino acids: CAISEVAGGVDTQYF. The CDR3 DNA reads as TGTGCCATCAGTGAAGTAGCGGGAGGGGTAGATACGCAGTATTTT.